This T cell receptor beta chain was identified in a study of T cells in Graves' hyperthyroidism and ophthalmopathy. Whole-study results and caveats: Most clonotypes expanded in thyroid above 0.001 were likewise present in blood.

Amplification of TCR beta CDR3 regions was performed using RNA transcripts as template. First-round RT-PCR of the TCR CDR3 relied on the HTBI primer set. TCRdb re-derived calls from the multiplex PCR reads in MiXCR, one entry per CDR3 protein. The sample lists a few hundred thousand distinct CDR3 sequences; 15% to 17% were seen once. Details on this clonotype: Its target is not known.

For the diagnoses, clinical symptoms, serum thyroxine and TRAb, thyroid ultrasound and orbital computed tomography were used. PBMCs were collected from an approximately 9.4 ml volume of fresh peripheral blood. Looked up from germline, CDR1 is LNHDA and CDR2 is SQIVND (reference sequence). V lost 9 bases and J lost 10, with 25 bases in between. This CDR3 is 15 amino acids long. The sample was blood. J is TRBJ2-1 and V is TRBV19, with D possibly matching TRBD2 (6 bases). The sequence came from a woman in her twenties or thirties with Graves' hyperthyroidism. This chain's CDR3 is CARQTRTGVLGEQFF. The CDR3 DNA reads TGTGCCAGACAGACGAGGACGGGGGTGCTTGGGGAGCAGTTCTTC.